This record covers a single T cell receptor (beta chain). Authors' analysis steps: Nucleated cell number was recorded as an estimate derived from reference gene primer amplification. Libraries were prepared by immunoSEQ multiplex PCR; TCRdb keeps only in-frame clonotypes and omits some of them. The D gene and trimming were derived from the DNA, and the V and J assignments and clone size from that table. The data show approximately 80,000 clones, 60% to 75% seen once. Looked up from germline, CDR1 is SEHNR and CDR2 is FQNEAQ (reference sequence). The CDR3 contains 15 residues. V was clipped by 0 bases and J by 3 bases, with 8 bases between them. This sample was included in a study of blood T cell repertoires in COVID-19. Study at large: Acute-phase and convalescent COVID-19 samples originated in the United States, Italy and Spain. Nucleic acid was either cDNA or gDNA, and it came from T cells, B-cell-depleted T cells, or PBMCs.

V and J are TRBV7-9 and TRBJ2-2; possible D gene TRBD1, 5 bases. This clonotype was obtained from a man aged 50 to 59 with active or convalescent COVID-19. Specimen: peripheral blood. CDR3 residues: CASSLALQDTGELFF. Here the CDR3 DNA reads TGTGCCAGCAGCTTAGCGCTACAGGACACCGGGGAGCTGTTTTTT.